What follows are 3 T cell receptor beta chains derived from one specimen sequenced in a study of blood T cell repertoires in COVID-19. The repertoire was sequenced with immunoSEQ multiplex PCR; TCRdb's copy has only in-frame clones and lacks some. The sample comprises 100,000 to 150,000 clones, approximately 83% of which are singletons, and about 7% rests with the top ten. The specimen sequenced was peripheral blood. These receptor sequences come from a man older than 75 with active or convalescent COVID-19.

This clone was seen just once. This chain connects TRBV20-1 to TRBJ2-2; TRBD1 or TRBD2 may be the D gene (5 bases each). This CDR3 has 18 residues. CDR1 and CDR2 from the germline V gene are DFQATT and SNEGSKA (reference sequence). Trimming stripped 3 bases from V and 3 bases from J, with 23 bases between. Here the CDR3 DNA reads TGCAGTGCTAGTGAGGGCAGGGTAAGGCGACGAGACACCGGGGAGCTGTTTTTT. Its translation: CSASEGRVRRRDTGELFF.

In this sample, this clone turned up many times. DNA for the CDR3: TGTGCCAGCAGGTCAAACACCGGGGAGCTGTTTTTT. This encodes CASRSNTGELFF. The rearrangement joins TRBV6-5 to TRBJ2-2; no reliable D call. CDR1 is MNHEY and CDR2 is SVGAGI in the germline V gene. This CDR3 has 12 amino acids. The V end was cut by 6 bases, the J end by 2 bases, with 4 bases between.

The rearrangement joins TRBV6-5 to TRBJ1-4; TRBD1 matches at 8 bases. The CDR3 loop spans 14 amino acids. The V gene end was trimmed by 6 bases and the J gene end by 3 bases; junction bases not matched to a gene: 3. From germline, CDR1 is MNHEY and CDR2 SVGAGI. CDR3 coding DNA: TGTGCCAGCAGGGACAGGGCGGCTAATGAAAAACTGTTTTTT. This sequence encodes CASRDRAANEKLFF.